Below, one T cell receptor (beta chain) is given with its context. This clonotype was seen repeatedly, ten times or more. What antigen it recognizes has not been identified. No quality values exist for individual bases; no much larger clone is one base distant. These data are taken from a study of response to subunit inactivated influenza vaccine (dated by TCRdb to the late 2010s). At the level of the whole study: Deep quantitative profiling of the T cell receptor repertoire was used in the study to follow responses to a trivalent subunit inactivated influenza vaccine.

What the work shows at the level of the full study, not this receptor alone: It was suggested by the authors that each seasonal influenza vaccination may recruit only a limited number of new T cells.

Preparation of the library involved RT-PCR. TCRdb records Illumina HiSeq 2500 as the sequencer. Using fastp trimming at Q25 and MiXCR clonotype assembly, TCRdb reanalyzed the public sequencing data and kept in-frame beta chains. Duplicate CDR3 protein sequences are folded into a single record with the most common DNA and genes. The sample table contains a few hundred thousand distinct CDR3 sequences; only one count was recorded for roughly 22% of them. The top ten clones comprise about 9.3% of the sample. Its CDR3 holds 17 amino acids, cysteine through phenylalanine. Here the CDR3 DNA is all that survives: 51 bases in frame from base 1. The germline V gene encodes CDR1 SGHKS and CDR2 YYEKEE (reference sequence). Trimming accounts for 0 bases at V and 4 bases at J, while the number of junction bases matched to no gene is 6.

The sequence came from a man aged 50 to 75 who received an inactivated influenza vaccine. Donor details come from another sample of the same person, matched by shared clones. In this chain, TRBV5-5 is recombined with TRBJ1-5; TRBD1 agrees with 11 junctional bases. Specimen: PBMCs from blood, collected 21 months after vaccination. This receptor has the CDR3 CASSLGARDRGNQPQHF. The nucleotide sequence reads TGTGCCAGCAGCTTGGGGGCCCGGGACAGGGGGAATCAGCCCCAGCATTTT.